This passage covers 25 T cell receptor beta chains from one sample sequenced in a study of early stage breast cancer tumors. Assay used: immunoSEQ multiplex PCR; TCRdb lists only in-frame clones, some missing. The sample has about 51,000 clones; approximately 78% are singletons. Material: blood. The receptors originated from a person aged 35 to 50 with breast cancer.

The CDR3 sequence is CATSRRDRVLLRHEQYF. The CDR3 DNA reads TGTGCCACCAGCAGAAGGGACAGGGTTTTATTGAGGCACGAGCAGTACTTC. This chain joins TRBV15 and TRBJ2-7; 9 positions match TRBD1. The germline gives CDR1 LNHNV, CDR2 YYDKDF (reference sequence). Trimming took 2 bases from V and 5 from J; bases not matched to a gene: 13. This CDR3 is built from 17 residues.

The V gene is TRBV7-8, the J gene TRBJ2-7, with TRBD2 as a possible D gene (6 bases). Germline lookup yields CDR1 SGHVS and CDR2 FQNEAQ. V was trimmed by 1 base and J by 2 bases, leaving 9 bases between them. This CDR3 spans 14 amino acids. The CDR3 spells CASSLEEGPYEQYF. CDR3 nucleotide sequence: TGTGCCAGCAGCTTAGAGGAGGGACCCTACGAGCAGTACTTC.

The CDR3, as DNA: TGTGCCAGCTACCGGACTAGCCAAGAGACCCAGTACTTC. This codes for CASYRTSQETQYF. The genes are TRBV21-1 and TRBJ2-5; the table's D call TRBD2 went unverified against the DNA. TRBV21-1 is listed as a pseudogene. This CDR3 has 13 residues.

In this sample, this clone turned up once. This chain uses TRBV27 with TRBJ2-7; D is possibly TRBD1 or TRBD2 (5 bases each). CDR3 size: 15 residues. In germline, CDR1 is MNHEY, CDR2 SMNVEV (reference sequence). Trimming took off 6 bases at V and 7 bases at J, with 22 bases between the two ends. The CDR3 sequence: CASRTLGTAGNEQYF. In DNA form, the CDR3 reads TGTGCCAGCAGAACTTTGGGGACGGCCGGAAATGAGCAGTACTTC.

V is TRBV9 and J is TRBJ1-5; D remains unclear. This CDR3 is 15 amino acids long. Trimming pared 0 bases from V and 6 bases from J, leaving 13 bases between. Germline V gene lookup returns CDR1 SGDLS and CDR2 YYNGEE. Written as DNA, the CDR3 is TGTGCCAGCAGCGTAGACGGCCAGGTAGGTCAGCCCCAGCATTTT. Protein: CASSVDGQVGQPQHF. Together with reference TRBV9 and TRBJ1-5, the CDR3 gives the full variable domain: DSGVTQTPKHLITATGQRVTLRCSPRSGDLSVYWYQQSLDQGLQFLIQYYNGEERAKGNILERFSAQQFPDLHSELNLSSLELGDSALYFCASSVDGQVGQPQHFGDGTRLSIL.

The gene calls are TRBV18 and TRBJ2-3, with a weak D call TRBD2 (5 bases). CDR1 KGHSH and CDR2 LQKENI come from the germline V gene. V lost 1 base, J lost 5 bases, and 7 bases lay in between. This CDR3 contains 13 residues. CDR3 loop: CASSPRAGDTQYF. In DNA form, the CDR3 reads TGTGCCAGCTCACCACGGGCGGGAGATACGCAGTATTTT.

In nucleotides, the CDR3 is TGTGCCAGCAGCCAGGGGTCCGCTAACTATGGCTACACCTTC. Amino acids: CASSQGSANYGYTF. V usage is TRBV11-2 and J usage is TRBJ1-2, with D perhaps TRBD1 (6 bases). V lost 5 bases and J 0 bases, leaving 10 bases between the germline ends. The CDR3 is 14 amino acids. Per germline, CDR1 SGHAT and CDR2 FQNNGV.

The rearrangement links TRBV5-6 to TRBJ2-7; 7 bases line up with TRBD2. Trimming took 1 base from V and 0 from J; bases not matched to a gene: 1. The CDR3 is 14 residues long. Germline CDR1 SGHDT, CDR2 YYEEEE. The DNA of the CDR3 is TGTGCCAGCAGCTTGCGGGGGGACTCCTACGAGCAGTACTTC. Translating it yields CASSLRGDSYEQYF.

J is TRBJ1-4 and V is TRBV6-5; 8 nucleotides agree with TRBD1. V lost 2 bases and J lost 4; bases outside the gene matches: 6. CDR3 length equals 16 residues. Per germline, CDR1 MNHEY and CDR2 SVGAGI. The CDR3 DNA reads TGTGCCAGCAGTTACGGGGACAGGCGTTTTAATGAAAAACTGTTTTTT. Protein: CASSYGDRRFNEKLFF.

This clone has a handful of counts. CDR3 bases: TGTGCCAGCAGTTCTGCAGCGGGAGGACAGTTCTTC. Translating it yields CASSSAAGGQFF. This sequence joins TRBV5-4 and TRBJ2-1, with 9 bases aligning to TRBD2. V lost 5 bases and J lost 13; bases outside the gene matches: 7. The CDR3 extends over 12 amino acids. Germline V gene lookup returns CDR1 SGHNT and CDR2 YYREEE (reference sequence).

This chain uses TRBV19 with TRBJ1-5, with D hard to call. Germline CDR1 and CDR2: LNHDA and SQIVND (reference sequence). The CDR3 totals 15 residues. Trimming took off 4 bases at V and 3 bases at J, with 13 bases between the two ends. CDR3 in DNA: TGTGCCAGTAGTAGTCCCGGGGTTTACAATCAGCCCCAGCATTTT. This encodes CASSSPGVYNQPQHF.

The chain combines TRBV5-1 with TRBJ2-7; 12 nucleotides agree with TRBD1. There are 13 residues in the CDR3. V was pared by 4 bases and J by 5 bases, with 1 base of the junction left unmatched. CDR1 and CDR2 (germline): SGHRS, YFSETQ. The CDR3 DNA is TGCGCCAGCAGCGGGACAGGGGGCCACGAGCAGTACTTC. It specifies CASSGTGGHEQYF.

Only a few counts were recorded for this clone. The chain links TRBV10-3 to TRBJ1-2; 8 positions match TRBD1. Looked up from germline, CDR1 is ENHRY and CDR2 is SYGVKD. Losses at the gene ends were 2 bases for V and 6 bases for J; bases not matched to a gene: 5. The CDR3 consists of 14 residues. In nucleotides, the CDR3 is TGTGCCATCAGTGAGAGGCAGGGGGCCGATGGCTACACCTTC. It codes for CAISERQGADGYTF.

CDR3 protein: CSVELSGGASYEQYF. The CDR3 coding sequence is TGCAGCGTTGAACTCTCCGGGGGCGCTTCCTACGAGCAGTACTTC. The rearrangement links TRBV29-1 to TRBJ2-7; D may correspond to TRBD1 or TRBD2 (6 bases each). Germline CDR1 is SQVTM and CDR2 is ANQGSEA. V gave up 2 bases and J gave up 1 base, with 15 bases separating them. This CDR3 has 15 amino acids.

CDR3 residues: CASSERWTELAKNIQYF. The CDR3 nucleotides read TGTGCCAGCAGTGAACGTTGGACCGAACTAGCCAAAAACATTCAGTACTTC. J is TRBJ2-4 and V is TRBV6-1; D gene ambiguous. Trimming left V 2 bases short and J 0 bases short, with 14 bases between. Germline lookup yields CDR1 MNHNS and CDR2 SASEGT. The CDR3 is made up of 17 amino acids.

The V and J genes are TRBV5-5 and TRBJ2-5; TRBD1 might be the D (6 bases). Trimming cost V 3 bases and J 6 bases, with 12 bases left between them. Germline lookup yields CDR1 SGHKS and CDR2 YYEKEE (reference sequence). This CDR3 has 13 residues. This CDR3 is CASSWGQQQTQYF. The CDR3 DNA sequence: TGTGCCAGCAGCTGGGGGCAGCAGCAGACCCAGTACTTC.

This chain uses TRBV6-1 with TRBJ2-7; 11 bases are shared with TRBD2. Germline CDR1 reads MNHNS; CDR2 reads SASEGT. The CDR3 contains 15 residues. The ends lost 4 bases at V and 5 bases at J; junction bases unmatched: 7. CDR3 region: CASSVLAGGSNEQYF. The CDR3 nucleotides are TGTGCCAGCAGTGTTTTAGCGGGAGGGAGCAACGAGCAGTACTTC.

This clone was seen a few times. The chain is built from TRBV27 and TRBJ2-7; unclear D gene. V was clipped by 5 bases and J by 4 bases, with 15 bases between them. This CDR3 comprises 14 residues. Per the germline V gene, CDR1 is MNHEY and CDR2 is SMNVEV (reference sequence). The CDR3 is CASSPTHSTYEQYF. For the CDR3, the DNA is TGTGCCAGCAGTCCGACACACTCAACGTACGAGCAGTACTTC.

V and J are TRBV5-1 and TRBJ2-5; tentatively, D is TRBD2 (5 bases). In germline, CDR1 is SGHRS, CDR2 YFSETQ. V was pared by 4 bases and J by 3 bases, with 13 bases between. This CDR3 is 14 amino acids long. CDR3 in amino acids: CASSLRYGEETQYF. DNA of the CDR3: TGCGCCAGCAGCCTGAGGTACGGGGAAGAGACCCAGTACTTC.

This chain links TRBV2 with TRBJ2-1; D is possibly TRBD1 or TRBD2 (6 bases each). Trimming took off 5 bases at V and 4 bases at J, with 9 bases between the two ends. The germline V gene has CDR1 SNHLY and CDR2 FYNNEI. This CDR3 has 13 amino acids. This chain's CDR3 is CASSRGGYNEQFF. Here the CDR3 DNA reads TGTGCCAGCAGTAGAGGGGGGTACAATGAGCAGTTCTTC.

This sequence joins TRBV19 and TRBJ1-2; tentatively, D is TRBD1 (6 bases). Germline values: CDR1 LNHDA, CDR2 SQIVND (reference sequence). The length of the CDR3 is 13 residues. The V end lost 6 bases, the J end lost 8 bases, and 16 bases lay between the germline ends. The DNA for the CDR3 is TGTGCCAGTAGCGACGTGGCAGGGGACGGCTACACCTTC. Encoded protein: CASSDVAGDGYTF.

The gene calls are TRBV5-1 and TRBJ2-2; D perhaps matches TRBD2 (7 bases). Germline V gene sequence: CDR1 SGHRS, CDR2 YFSETQ. Trimming removed 6 bases at V and 3 bases at J, with 15 bases between. This CDR3 comprises 15 residues. CDR3 bases: TGCGCCAGCACCCCAGGGGACTATTACACCGGGGAGCTGTTTTTT. Translation gives CASTPGDYYTGELFF.

This chain joins TRBV5-4 and TRBJ2-7; 7 bases fit TRBD2. The CDR3 is 14 amino acids. The germline CDR1 and CDR2 sequences are SGHNT and YYREEE (reference sequence). Unmatched junction bases numbered 2, after V lost 2 bases and J lost 0 bases. The CDR3 nucleotides are TGTGCCAGCAGCTTACAGCGGGGCTCCTACGAGCAGTACTTC. Protein: CASSLQRGSYEQYF.

The gene calls are TRBV11-2 and TRBJ2-7, with 10 bases aligning to TRBD1. From germline, CDR1 is SGHAT and CDR2 FQNNGV. There are 17 residues in the CDR3. V shed 0 bases and J 3 bases; nucleotides not matched to a gene: 8. This chain's CDR3 is CASSLDFETGGNYEQYF. The CDR3 nucleotides are TGTGCCAGCAGCTTAGATTTTGAGACAGGGGGCAACTACGAGCAGTACTTC.

The chain uses TRBV6-6 and TRBJ2-1, with TRBD1 matching over 8 bases. From germline, CDR1 is MNHNY and CDR2 SVGAGI (reference sequence). J was trimmed by 2 bases and V by 6 bases; bases with no gene match: 6. This CDR3 is built from 15 residues. CDR3 sequence reads: CASSHGQGTYNEQFF. DNA of the CDR3: TGTGCCAGCAGCCACGGACAGGGTACCTACAATGAGCAGTTCTTC.